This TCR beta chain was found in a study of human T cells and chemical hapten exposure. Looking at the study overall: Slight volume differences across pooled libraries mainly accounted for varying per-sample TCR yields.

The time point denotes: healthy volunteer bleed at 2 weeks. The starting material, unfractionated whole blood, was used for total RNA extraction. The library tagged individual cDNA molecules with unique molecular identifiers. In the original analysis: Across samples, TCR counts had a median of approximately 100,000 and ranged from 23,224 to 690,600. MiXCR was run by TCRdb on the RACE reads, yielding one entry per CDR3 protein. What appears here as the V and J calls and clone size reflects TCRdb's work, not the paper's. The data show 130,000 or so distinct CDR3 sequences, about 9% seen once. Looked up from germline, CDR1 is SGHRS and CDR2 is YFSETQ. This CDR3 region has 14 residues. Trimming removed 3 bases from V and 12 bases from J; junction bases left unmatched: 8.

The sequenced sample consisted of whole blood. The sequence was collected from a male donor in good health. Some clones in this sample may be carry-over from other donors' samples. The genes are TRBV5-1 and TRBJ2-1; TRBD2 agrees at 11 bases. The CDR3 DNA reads TGCGCCAGCAGCTCGGGACTAGCGGAGACGCGGCAGTTCTTC. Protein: CASSSGLAETRQFF.